This T cell receptor (beta chain) appears in the sequencing data of a study of metastatic and nonmetastatic thyroid tumors. Study details: The study looked at repertoires side by side in blood and in tumor or nodule tissue from malignant and benign thyroid patients.

Authors' analysis steps: Clinicopathological groups of papillary thyroid cancer showed CDR3 differences that were used to build a distant-metastasis classifier. TCRdb re-clonotyped the PCR reads through MiXCR. These V and J calls originate from TCRdb's pipeline instead of the authors' own analysis. The top ten hold roughly 3.2% of the sample, which has 50,000 or so clones, approximately 24% seen once. Whole-study findings and limits: Significantly higher TCR beta diversity was reportedly seen in malignant thyroid tumors than benign nodules, in blood and tumor.

As concerns this clone: Its target is unknown.

J gave up 7 bases and V 2 bases, and 7 bases lay outside the gene matches. The CDR3 length is 14 residues. Germline CDR1 reads SGHNT; CDR2 reads YYREEE (reference sequence). Each patient went into thyroid surgery without having received any treatment. The chain carries TRBV5-4 and TRBJ2-7, with 9 bases lining up with TRBD2. This clonotype was sampled from a male donor with papillary thyroid cancer or a benign thyroid nodule (not recorded which). Some clones in this sample may be carry-over from other donors' samples. Sequencing was performed on blood. CDR3 coding DNA: TGTGCCAGCAGCTTTGCGGGAGGGACGGGGGAGCAGTACTTC. Translating gives CASSFAGGTGEQYF.